This T cell receptor beta chain was retrieved from a study of T cell responses to AZD1222 COVID-19 vaccine. Looking at the study overall: Second-dose timings of about 4 or about 12 weeks were pooled. Study findings and constraints: Repertoire sampling was restricted to post-peak T cell response timepoints.

By share, this clone counts as medium-sized. Its matching antigen is unknown. The assay was immunoSEQ multiplex PCR, and TCRdb's table has in-frame clones only and misses some. The sample has about 120,000 clones; just over 85% are singletons. Germline values: CDR1 KGHSH, CDR2 LQKENI. The CDR3 totals 14 residues. The trim removed 3 bases at V and 6 bases at J, leaving 6 bases unmatched. The sequence came from an adult in good health. Sequenced material: peripheral blood, taken on day 0 of AZD1222 vaccination. The chain recombines TRBV18 with TRBJ1-2; 8 bases match TRBD1. DNA of the CDR3: TGTGCCAGCTCACCCCTGGACAGGGCCCATGGCTACACCTTC. Translation: CASSPLDRAHGYTF.